This record looks at one T cell receptor (beta chain) sequence and its context. The antigen remains undetermined. The data were taken from a study of vaccination and CD4 T cells after COVID-19. Study overall: Ranging from 14 to 241, the interval between dose two and post-vaccine sampling had a median of about 76 days.

The CDR3 contains 16 residues. Between the trimmed V and J ends, which lost 5 bases and 2 bases, there was a span of 15 bases. Germline V gene data show CDR1 as SGHTA and CDR2 as FQGTGA. TCRdb re-derived calls from the PCR reads in MiXCR, one entry per CDR3 protein. The sample contains tens of thousands of distinct CDR3 sequences, 50% to 60% of which appear only once. Study-level findings and limits: A relatively small number of convalescent patients were studied, and no early post-infection timepoints were included.

The sequence came from a human donor who had recovered from COVID-19. Sequenced material: CD4+ T cells from blood, taken before SARS-CoV-2 vaccination. The chain joins TRBV7-3 to TRBJ2-2; maybe TRBD2 (5 bases). CDR3 residues: CASSLSSPANTGELFF. In DNA form, the CDR3 reads TGTGCCAGCAGCCTTTCTAGCCCTGCTAACACCGGGGAGCTGTTTTTT.